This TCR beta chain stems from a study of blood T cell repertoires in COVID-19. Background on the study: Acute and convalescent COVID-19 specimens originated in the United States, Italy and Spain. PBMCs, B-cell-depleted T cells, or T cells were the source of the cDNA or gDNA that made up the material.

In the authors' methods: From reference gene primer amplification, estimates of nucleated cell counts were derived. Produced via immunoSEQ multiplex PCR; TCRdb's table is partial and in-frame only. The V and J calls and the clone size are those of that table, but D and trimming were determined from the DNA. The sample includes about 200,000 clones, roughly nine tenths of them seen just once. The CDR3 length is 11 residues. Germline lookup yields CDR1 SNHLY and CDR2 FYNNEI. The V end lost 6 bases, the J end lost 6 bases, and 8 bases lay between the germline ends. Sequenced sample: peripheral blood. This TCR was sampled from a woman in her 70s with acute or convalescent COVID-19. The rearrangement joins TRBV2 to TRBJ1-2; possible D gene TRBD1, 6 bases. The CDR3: CASRKGDGYTF. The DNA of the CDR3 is TGTGCCAGCAGGAAGGGGGATGGCTACACCTTC.